These T cell receptor beta chains were read from a single sample in a study of Ad26.COV2.S vaccination and SARS-CoV-2 variants. Sequenced by immunoSEQ multiplex PCR; TCRdb stores in-frame clones only, minus some. Here the sample spans more than 300,000 clones, 86% being singletons. The sample in question was peripheral blood, obtained in a trial of Ad26.COV2.S vaccine versus placebo. The receptors derive from a person between 18 and 65 years old who received the Ad26.COV2.S COVID-19 vaccine or a placebo. The CDR3 runs from the conserved cysteine through the conserved F or W. Fields, in order: CDR3 protein, CDR3 DNA, clone size, J gene, V gene, D gene. The D gene is left open where the match is weak. Clone size is shown for a subset of rows, as once, few, many or a class of expanded clone.

cdr3_aa: CASSLTGADNSPLHF
cdr3_nt: TGTGCCAGCAGTCTAACAGGGGCAGATAATTCACCCCTCCACTTT
clone_size: NA
j_call: TRBJ1-6
v_call: TRBV6-2/TRBV6-3
d_call: TRBD1

cdr3_aa: CAISEWAVTATGELFF
cdr3_nt: TGTGCCATCAGTGAGTGGGCGGTGACAGCCACCGGGGAGCTGTTTTTT
clone_size: NA
j_call: TRBJ2-2
v_call: TRBV10-3
d_call: NA

cdr3_aa: CARSPRVYTF
cdr3_nt: TGTGCCAGAAGCCCGAGGGTCTACACCTTC
clone_size: NA
j_call: TRBJ1-2
v_call: TRBV5-3
d_call: NA

cdr3_aa: CASSFGGRSSGANVLTF
cdr3_nt: TGTGCCAGCAGCTTTGGGGGACGGAGCTCTGGGGCCAACGTCCTGACTTTC
clone_size: NA
j_call: TRBJ2-6
v_call: TRBV5-4
d_call: NA

cdr3_aa: CASSPLSDRGRQGQETQYF
cdr3_nt: TGTGCCAGCAGCCCCCTATCTGACAGGGGGCGCCAAGGCCAAGAGACCCAGTACTTC
clone_size: NA
j_call: TRBJ2-5
v_call: TRBV6-2/TRBV6-3
d_call: TRBD1

cdr3_aa: CASSQGTLVWGEKLFF
cdr3_nt: TGCGCCAGCAGCCAAGGGACACTTGTGTGGGGTGAAAAACTGTTTTTT
clone_size: NA
j_call: TRBJ1-4
v_call: TRBV4-3
d_call: NA

cdr3_aa: CASSSEEGLF
cdr3_nt: TGTGCCAGCAGTTCTGAAGAGGGACTCTTC
clone_size: NA
j_call: TRBJ1-2
v_call: TRBV6-8
d_call: NA

cdr3_aa: CASSYSDRNTEAFF
cdr3_nt: TGTGCCAGCAGTTACTCTGACAGAAACACTGAAGCTTTCTTT
clone_size: NA
j_call: TRBJ1-1
v_call: TRBV6-6
d_call: NA

cdr3_aa: CAGNRGGDTEAFF
cdr3_nt: TGTGCCGGGAACAGGGGAGGAGACACTGAAGCTTTCTTT
clone_size: NA
j_call: TRBJ1-1
v_call: TRBV30
d_call: TRBD1

cdr3_aa: CATTPREINYGYTF
cdr3_nt: TGTGCCACCACGCCGAGAGAGATTAACTATGGCTACACCTTC
clone_size: NA
j_call: TRBJ1-2
v_call: TRBV7-2
d_call: NA

cdr3_aa: CASSGGGRAYGYTF
cdr3_nt: TGTGCCAGCAGCGGGGGAGGGCGAGCCTATGGCTACACCTTC
clone_size: NA
j_call: TRBJ1-2
v_call: TRBV9
d_call: NA

cdr3_aa: CASPLAGNYNEQFF
cdr3_nt: TGTGCCAGCCCTCTAGCGGGGAACTACAATGAGCAGTTCTTC
clone_size: once
j_call: TRBJ2-1
v_call: TRBV6-5
d_call: TRBD2

cdr3_aa: CASSLGFGSPETQYF
cdr3_nt: TGTGCCAGCAGCTTGGGGTTTGGGTCGCCGGAGACCCAGTACTTC
clone_size: NA
j_call: TRBJ2-5
v_call: TRBV7-9
d_call: NA

cdr3_aa: CASSSTGDEQYF
cdr3_nt: TGTGCCAGCAGTTCGACAGGGGACGAGCAGTACTTC
clone_size: NA
j_call: TRBJ2-7
v_call: TRBV6-6
d_call: TRBD1

cdr3_aa: CASSVAAGSYEQYF
cdr3_nt: TGTGCCAGCAGCGTAGCGGCGGGGAGCTACGAGCAGTACTTC
clone_size: NA
j_call: TRBJ2-7
v_call: TRBV9
d_call: NA

cdr3_aa: CASSLDRGPSYEQYF
cdr3_nt: TGTGCCAGCAGCCTGGACAGGGGTCCCTCCTACGAGCAGTACTTC
clone_size: NA
j_call: TRBJ2-7
v_call: TRBV7-7
d_call: TRBD1

cdr3_aa: CASSPVVAGPNVEQYF
cdr3_nt: TGTGCCAGCAGCCCGGTGGTGGCAGGGCCTAATGTAGAGCAGTACTTC
clone_size: NA
j_call: TRBJ2-7
v_call: TRBV3-1/TRBV3-2
d_call: NA

cdr3_aa: CASSFGSGATPKGYEQYF
cdr3_nt: TGTGCCAGCAGTTTCGGGTCAGGGGCCACCCCCAAAGGCTACGAGCAGTACTTC
clone_size: once
j_call: TRBJ2-7
v_call: TRBV27
d_call: NA

cdr3_aa: CASSYLGADEQFF
cdr3_nt: TGTGCCAGCAGTTATCTCGGGGCGGATGAGCAGTTCTTC
clone_size: NA
j_call: TRBJ2-1
v_call: TRBV6-5
d_call: NA

cdr3_aa: CASSYYRDTEAFF
cdr3_nt: TGTGCCAGCAGTTACTACAGGGACACTGAAGCTTTCTTT
clone_size: once
j_call: TRBJ1-1
v_call: TRBV27
d_call: NA

cdr3_aa: CASSQDWTGGLSTNEKLFF
cdr3_nt: TGCGCCAGCAGCCAAGATTGGACAGGGGGACTCTCAACTAATGAAAAACTGTTTTTT
clone_size: NA
j_call: TRBJ1-4
v_call: TRBV4-3
d_call: TRBD1

cdr3_aa: CASSRDRKIPSGANVLTF
cdr3_nt: TGTGCCAGCAGCCGCGACAGAAAAATTCCCTCTGGGGCCAACGTCCTGACTTTC
clone_size: once
j_call: TRBJ2-6
v_call: TRBV7-2
d_call: NA

cdr3_aa: CASSTPAGASSNYGYTF
cdr3_nt: TGTGCCAGTAGCACCCCGGCAGGGGCCTCATCTAACTATGGCTACACCTTC
clone_size: once
j_call: TRBJ1-2
v_call: TRBV19
d_call: NA

cdr3_aa: CASSLVARTFLLDGYTF
cdr3_nt: TGTGCCAGCAGCTTGGTGGCACGGACCTTTCTGCTGGATGGCTACACCTTC
clone_size: NA
j_call: TRBJ1-2
v_call: TRBV5-6
d_call: NA

cdr3_aa: CASSQDLARGAKNIQYF
cdr3_nt: TGCGCCAGCAGCCAAGACCTAGCTAGGGGGGCCAAAAACATTCAGTACTTC
clone_size: NA
j_call: TRBJ2-4
v_call: TRBV4-1
d_call: NA

cdr3_aa: CARAGRHSSPWSDYGYTF
cdr3_nt: TGTGCCAGGGCCGGTCGGCACAGCTCCCCCTGGAGCGACTATGGCTACACCTTC
clone_size: once
j_call: TRBJ1-2
v_call: TRBV9
d_call: NA

cdr3_aa: CASREMGASYGYTF
cdr3_nt: TGTGCCAGCAGGGAAATGGGGGCCAGCTATGGCTACACCTTC
clone_size: NA
j_call: TRBJ1-2
v_call: TRBV6-6
d_call: NA

cdr3_aa: CASSLASGGASYEQYF
cdr3_nt: TGTGCCAGCTCACTAGCTAGCGGGGGGGCGAGCTACGAGCAGTACTTC
clone_size: NA
j_call: TRBJ2-7
v_call: TRBV18
d_call: TRBD2

cdr3_aa: CASSLGEGLNYGYTF
cdr3_nt: TGTGCCAGCAGCTTAGGCGAGGGACTTAACTATGGCTACACCTTC
clone_size: NA
j_call: TRBJ1-2
v_call: TRBV7-2
d_call: NA

cdr3_aa: CASSVGQGGNEKLFF
cdr3_nt: TGTGCCAGCAGCGTGGGACAGGGAGGTAATGAAAAACTGTTTTTT
clone_size: NA
j_call: TRBJ1-4
v_call: TRBV9
d_call: TRBD1

cdr3_aa: CASSFGGRVRGGKDYGYTF
cdr3_nt: TGTGCCAGCAGCTTCGGCGGCAGGGTCAGAGGGGGGAAGGACTATGGCTACACCTTC
clone_size: NA
j_call: TRBJ1-2
v_call: TRBV7-9
d_call: NA

cdr3_aa: CASSLLGASSGANVLTF
cdr3_nt: TGTGCCAGCAGCTTATTGGGGGCTAGCTCTGGGGCCAACGTCCTGACTTTC
clone_size: NA
j_call: TRBJ2-6
v_call: TRBV7-2
d_call: NA

cdr3_aa: CASSLSVGTPSYNEQFF
cdr3_nt: TGTGCCAGCAGTTTATCGGTCGGGACACCCTCCTACAATGAGCAGTTCTTC
clone_size: NA
j_call: TRBJ2-1
v_call: TRBV27
d_call: NA

cdr3_aa: CSVLLDRGDEQYF
cdr3_nt: TGCAGCGTTCTACTAGATAGGGGGGACGAGCAGTACTTC
clone_size: NA
j_call: TRBJ2-7
v_call: TRBV29-1
d_call: NA

cdr3_aa: CATSDPGHTGELFF
cdr3_nt: TGTGCCACCAGTGACCCTGGGCACACCGGGGAGCTGTTTTTT
clone_size: NA
j_call: TRBJ2-2
v_call: TRBV24-1
d_call: NA

cdr3_aa: CASSLLTGGPYNEQFF
cdr3_nt: TGTGCCAGCAGCTTGTTGACGGGGGGCCCCTACAATGAGCAGTTCTTC
clone_size: NA
j_call: TRBJ2-1
v_call: TRBV5-4
d_call: NA

cdr3_aa: CASNEPGQGVSGEQFF
cdr3_nt: TGTGCCAGCAATGAACCGGGACAGGGCGTTTCTGGTGAGCAGTTCTTC
clone_size: NA
j_call: TRBJ2-1
v_call: TRBV6-1
d_call: TRBD1

cdr3_aa: CASSPAALGGQRFWEQYF
cdr3_nt: TGTGCCAGCTCACCCGCCGCGTTGGGGGGGCAACGCTTCTGGGAGCAGTACTTC
clone_size: NA
j_call: TRBJ2-7
v_call: TRBV18
d_call: NA

cdr3_aa: CASSLPVAGSAGELFF
cdr3_nt: TGTGCCAGCAGCTTGCCCGTCGCCGGATCGGCCGGGGAGCTGTTTTTT
clone_size: NA
j_call: TRBJ2-2
v_call: TRBV5-4
d_call: NA

cdr3_aa: CASSQDPRTMYEQYF
cdr3_nt: TGTGCCAGCAGCCAAGATCCCAGGACGATGTACGAGCAGTACTTC
clone_size: NA
j_call: TRBJ2-7
v_call: TRBV3-1/TRBV3-2
d_call: NA

cdr3_aa: CASSPSSYNEQFF
cdr3_nt: TGTGCCAGCTCACCATCTTCCTACAATGAGCAGTTCTTC
clone_size: NA
j_call: TRBJ2-1
v_call: TRBV18
d_call: NA

cdr3_aa: CASTLMGSQGELFF
cdr3_nt: TGTGCCAGCACCCTGATGGGCTCCCAAGGGGAGCTGTTTTTT
clone_size: few
j_call: TRBJ2-2
v_call: TRBV7-9
d_call: NA

cdr3_aa: CASGGEGATQAFF
cdr3_nt: TGTGCTAGTGGAGGCGAGGGGGCGACCCAAGCTTTCTTT
clone_size: NA
j_call: TRBJ1-1
v_call: TRBV12-5
d_call: TRBD1

cdr3_aa: CASMLNSYEQYF
cdr3_nt: TGTGCCAGCATGCTGAACTCCTACGAGCAGTACTTC
clone_size: once
j_call: TRBJ2-7
v_call: TRBV6-5
d_call: NA

cdr3_aa: CASSDRLSNEKLFF
cdr3_nt: TGTGCCAGCAGCGACAGGCTTTCTAATGAAAAACTGTTTTTT
clone_size: NA
j_call: TRBJ1-4
v_call: TRBV6-5
d_call: NA

cdr3_aa: CASSLTGTSGTDTQYF
cdr3_nt: TGCGCCAGCAGCTTGACCGGGACTAGCGGCACAGATACGCAGTATTTT
clone_size: NA
j_call: TRBJ2-3
v_call: TRBV5-1
d_call: TRBD2

cdr3_aa: CSSELNRGGETQYF
cdr3_nt: TGCAGTTCTGAATTAAACAGGGGCGGTGAGACCCAGTACTTC
clone_size: NA
j_call: TRBJ2-5
v_call: TRBV29-1
d_call: TRBD1

cdr3_aa: CATSRAYKGDRSSYNEQFF
cdr3_nt: TGTGCCACCAGCAGAGCCTATAAGGGGGATCGGAGCTCCTACAATGAGCAGTTCTTC
clone_size: once
j_call: TRBJ2-1
v_call: TRBV15
d_call: NA

cdr3_aa: CASSPARGSNTIYF
cdr3_nt: TGTGCCAGCTCCCCCGCGAGAGGGTCGAACACCATATATTTT
clone_size: NA
j_call: TRBJ1-3
v_call: TRBV18
d_call: NA

cdr3_aa: CASKNGGLAGNEQFF
cdr3_nt: TGTGCCAGCAAAAACGGGGGCCTCGCGGGAAATGAGCAGTTCTTC
clone_size: NA
j_call: TRBJ2-1
v_call: TRBV6-5
d_call: NA

cdr3_aa: CASSLGGLSSYEQYF
cdr3_nt: TGCGCCAGCAGCTTGGGAGGACTATCTTCCTACGAGCAGTACTTC
clone_size: NA
j_call: TRBJ2-7
v_call: TRBV5-1
d_call: NA